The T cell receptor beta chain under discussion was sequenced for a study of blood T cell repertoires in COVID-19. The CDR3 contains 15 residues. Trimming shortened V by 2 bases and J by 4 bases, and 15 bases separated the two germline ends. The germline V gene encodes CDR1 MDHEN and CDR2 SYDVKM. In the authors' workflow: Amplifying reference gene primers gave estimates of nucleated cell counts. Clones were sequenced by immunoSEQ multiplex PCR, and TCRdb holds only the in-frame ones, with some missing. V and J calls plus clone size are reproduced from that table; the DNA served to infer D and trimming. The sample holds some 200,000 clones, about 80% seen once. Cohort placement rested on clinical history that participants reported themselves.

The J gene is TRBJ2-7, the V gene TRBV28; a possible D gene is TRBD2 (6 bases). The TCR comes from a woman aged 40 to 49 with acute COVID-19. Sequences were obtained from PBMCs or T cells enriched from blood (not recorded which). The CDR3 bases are TGTGCCAGCAGTTTACAAGGGCGGGGAGGTTACGAGCAGTACTTC. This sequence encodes CASSLQGRGGYEQYF.